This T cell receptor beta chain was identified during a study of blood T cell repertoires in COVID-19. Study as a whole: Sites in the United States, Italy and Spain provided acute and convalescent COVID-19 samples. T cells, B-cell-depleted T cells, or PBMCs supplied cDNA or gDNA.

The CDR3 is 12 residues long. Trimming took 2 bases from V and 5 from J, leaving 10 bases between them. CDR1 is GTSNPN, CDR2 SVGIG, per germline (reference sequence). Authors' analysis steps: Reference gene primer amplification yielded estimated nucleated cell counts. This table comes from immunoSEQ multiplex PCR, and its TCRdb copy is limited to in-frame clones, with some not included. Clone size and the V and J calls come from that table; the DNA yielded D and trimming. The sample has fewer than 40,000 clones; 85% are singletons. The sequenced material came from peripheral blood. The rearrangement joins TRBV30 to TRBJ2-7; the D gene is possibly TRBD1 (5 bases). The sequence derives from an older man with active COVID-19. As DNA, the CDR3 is TGTGCCTGGAGTACCCGGACACACGAGCAGTACTTC. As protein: CAWSTRTHEQYF.